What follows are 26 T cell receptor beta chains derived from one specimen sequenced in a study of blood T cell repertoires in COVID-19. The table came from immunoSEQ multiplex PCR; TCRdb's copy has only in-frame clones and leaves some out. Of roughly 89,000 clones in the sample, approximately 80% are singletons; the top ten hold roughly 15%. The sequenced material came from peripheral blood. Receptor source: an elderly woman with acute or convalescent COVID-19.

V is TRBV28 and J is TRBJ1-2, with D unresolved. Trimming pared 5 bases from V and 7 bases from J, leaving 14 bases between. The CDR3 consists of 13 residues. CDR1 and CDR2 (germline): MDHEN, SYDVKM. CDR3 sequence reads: CASSPTSQSGYTF. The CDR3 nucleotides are TGTGCCAGCAGTCCCACTAGTCAGAGTGGCTACACCTTC.

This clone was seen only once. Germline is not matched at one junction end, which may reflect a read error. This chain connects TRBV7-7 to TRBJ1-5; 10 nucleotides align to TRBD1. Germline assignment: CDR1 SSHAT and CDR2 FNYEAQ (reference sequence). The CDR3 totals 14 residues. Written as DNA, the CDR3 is TGTGCTAGCAGCCCCGGGACAGGGGTTCAGCCCCAGCATTTT. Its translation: CASSPGTGVQPQHF.

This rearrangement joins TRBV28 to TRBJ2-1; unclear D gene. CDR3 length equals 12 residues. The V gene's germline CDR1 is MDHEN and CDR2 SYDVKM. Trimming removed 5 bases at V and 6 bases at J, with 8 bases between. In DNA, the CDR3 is TGTGCCAGCAGTACTACCCCCAATGAGCAGTTCTTC. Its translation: CASSTTPNEQFF. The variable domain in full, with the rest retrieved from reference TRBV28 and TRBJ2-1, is DVKVTQSSRYLVKRTGEKVFLECVQDMDHENMFWYRQDPGLGLRLIYFSYDVKMKEKGDIPEGYSVSREKKERFSLILESASTNQTSMYLCASSTTPNEQFFGPGTRLTVL.

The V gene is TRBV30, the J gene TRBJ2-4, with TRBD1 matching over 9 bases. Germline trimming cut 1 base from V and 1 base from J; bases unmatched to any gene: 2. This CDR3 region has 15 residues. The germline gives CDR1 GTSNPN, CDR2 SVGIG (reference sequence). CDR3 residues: CAWSDTGGAKNIQYF. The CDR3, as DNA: TGTGCCTGGAGTGATACAGGGGGCGCCAAAAACATTCAGTACTTC.

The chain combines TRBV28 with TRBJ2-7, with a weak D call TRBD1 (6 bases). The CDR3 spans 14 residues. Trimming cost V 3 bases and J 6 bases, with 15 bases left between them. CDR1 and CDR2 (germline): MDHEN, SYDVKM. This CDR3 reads CASSFYREISEQYF. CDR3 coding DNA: TGTGCCAGCAGTTTCTACAGGGAAATTAGCGAGCAGTACTTC.

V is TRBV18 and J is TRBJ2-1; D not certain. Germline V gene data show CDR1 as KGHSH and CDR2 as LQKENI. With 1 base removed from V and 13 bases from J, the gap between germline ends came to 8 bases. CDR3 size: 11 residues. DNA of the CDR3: TGTGCCAGCTCACCACTTGCAGGCCAGTTCTTC. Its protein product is CASSPLAGQFF.

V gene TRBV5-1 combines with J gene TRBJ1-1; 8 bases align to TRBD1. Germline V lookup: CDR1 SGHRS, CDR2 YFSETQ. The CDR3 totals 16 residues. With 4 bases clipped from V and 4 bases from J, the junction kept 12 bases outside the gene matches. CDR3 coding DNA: TGCGCCAGCAGCGCCGCCGGACAGGGAAGGGGCACTGAAGCTTTCTTT. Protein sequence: CASSAAGQGRGTEAFF.

CDR3 coding DNA: TGTGCCAGCAGCTTAGCAGGCAGGGGCTACGAGCAGTACTTC. Encoded protein: CASSLAGRGYEQYF. J is TRBJ2-7 and V is TRBV5-6; D is possibly TRBD1 (6 bases). The ends were cut back, 2 bases at V and 3 bases at J, with 12 bases in the middle. This CDR3 is 14 amino acids long. Germline-derived CDR1 and CDR2 are SGHDT and YYEEEE.

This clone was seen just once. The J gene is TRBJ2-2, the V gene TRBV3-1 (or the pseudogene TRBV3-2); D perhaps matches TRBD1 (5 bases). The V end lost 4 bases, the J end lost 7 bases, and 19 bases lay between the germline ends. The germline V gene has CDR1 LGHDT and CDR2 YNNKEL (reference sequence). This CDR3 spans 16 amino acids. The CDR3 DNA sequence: TGTGCCAGCAGCCCGCGTGGGGCAAACAAGAACGGGGAGCTGTTTTTT. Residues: CASSPRGANKNGELFF.

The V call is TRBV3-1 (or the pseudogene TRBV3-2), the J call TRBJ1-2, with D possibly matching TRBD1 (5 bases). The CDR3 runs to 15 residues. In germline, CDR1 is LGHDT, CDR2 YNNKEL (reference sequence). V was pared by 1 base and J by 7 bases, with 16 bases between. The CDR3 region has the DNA TGTGCCAGCAGCCAAGCGGGGGGACCGAGCTTTGGCTACACCTTC. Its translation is CASSQAGGPSFGYTF.

CDR3: CASGVMTGGFGEQFF. CDR3 in DNA: TGTGCTAGTGGAGTAATGACAGGGGGCTTCGGTGAGCAGTTCTTC. V is TRBV12-5 and J is TRBJ2-1; TRBD1 matches at 10 bases. CDR3 length equals 15 residues. Germline-derived CDR1 and CDR2 are LGHNT and FRNRAP. The V segment lost 6 bases and the J segment 9 bases; nucleotides outside the gene matches: 11.

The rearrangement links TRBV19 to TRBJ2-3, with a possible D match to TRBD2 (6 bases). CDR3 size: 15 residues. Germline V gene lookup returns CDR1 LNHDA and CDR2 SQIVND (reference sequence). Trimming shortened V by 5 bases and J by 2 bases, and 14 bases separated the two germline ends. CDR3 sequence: CASSVSGVYTDTQYF. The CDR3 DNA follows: TGTGCCAGTAGTGTGTCGGGGGTTTACACAGATACGCAGTATTTT.

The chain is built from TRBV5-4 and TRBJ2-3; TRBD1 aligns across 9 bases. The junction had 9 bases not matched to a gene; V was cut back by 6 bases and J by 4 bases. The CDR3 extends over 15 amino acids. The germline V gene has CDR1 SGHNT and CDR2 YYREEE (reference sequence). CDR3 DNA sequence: TGTGCCAGCAACCTCAGGGGACAGGGTGCAGATACGCAGTATTTT. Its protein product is CASNLRGQGADTQYF.

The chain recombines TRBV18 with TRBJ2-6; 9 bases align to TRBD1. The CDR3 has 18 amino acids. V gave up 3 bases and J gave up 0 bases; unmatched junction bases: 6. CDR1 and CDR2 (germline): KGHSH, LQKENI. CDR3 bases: TGTGCCAGCTCACCTGCCGGACAGGGGAGCTCTGGGGCCAACGTCCTGACTTTC. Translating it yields CASSPAGQGSSGANVLTF.

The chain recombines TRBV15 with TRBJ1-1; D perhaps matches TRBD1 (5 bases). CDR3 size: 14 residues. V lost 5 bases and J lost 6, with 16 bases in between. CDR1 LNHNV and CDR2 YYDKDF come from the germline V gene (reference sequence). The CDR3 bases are TGTGCCACCAGCCGGGGGGGTGGGAAGGCTGAAGCTTTCTTT. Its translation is CATSRGGGKAEAFF.

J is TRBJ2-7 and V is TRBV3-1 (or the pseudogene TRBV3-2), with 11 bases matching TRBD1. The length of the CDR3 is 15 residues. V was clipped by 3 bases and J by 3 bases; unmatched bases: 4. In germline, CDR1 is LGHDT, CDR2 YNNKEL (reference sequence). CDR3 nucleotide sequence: TGTGCCAGCAGCCAGTGGACAGGGGGCATCTACGAGCAGTACTTC. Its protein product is CASSQWTGGIYEQYF.

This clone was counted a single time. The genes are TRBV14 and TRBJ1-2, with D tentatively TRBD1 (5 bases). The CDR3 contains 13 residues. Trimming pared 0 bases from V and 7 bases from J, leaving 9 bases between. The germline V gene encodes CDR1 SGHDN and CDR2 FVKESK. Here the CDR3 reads CASSQEAGFGYTF. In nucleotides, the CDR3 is TGTGCCAGCAGCCAAGAGGCAGGGTTTGGCTACACCTTC.

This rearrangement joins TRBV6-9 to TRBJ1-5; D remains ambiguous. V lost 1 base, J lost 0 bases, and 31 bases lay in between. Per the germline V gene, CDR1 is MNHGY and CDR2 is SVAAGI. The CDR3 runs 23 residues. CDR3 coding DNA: TGTGCCAGCAGTTATTACGAGGGAAAAGTAATTCTCCGACTCGTCTATAGCAATCAGCCCCAGCATTTT. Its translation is CASSYYEGKVILRLVYSNQPQHF.

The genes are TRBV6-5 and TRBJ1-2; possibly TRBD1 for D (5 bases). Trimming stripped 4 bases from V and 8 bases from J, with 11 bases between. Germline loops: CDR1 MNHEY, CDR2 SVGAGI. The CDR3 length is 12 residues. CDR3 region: CASSSGVEGYTF. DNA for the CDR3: TGTGCCAGCAGTTCGGGGGTCGAGGGCTACACCTTC.

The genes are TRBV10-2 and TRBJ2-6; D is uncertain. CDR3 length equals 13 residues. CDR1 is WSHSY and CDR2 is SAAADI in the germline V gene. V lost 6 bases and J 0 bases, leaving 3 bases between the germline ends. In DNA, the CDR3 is TGCGCCAGCAGCAGCTCTGGGGCCAACGTCCTGACTTTC. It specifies CASSSSGANVLTF.

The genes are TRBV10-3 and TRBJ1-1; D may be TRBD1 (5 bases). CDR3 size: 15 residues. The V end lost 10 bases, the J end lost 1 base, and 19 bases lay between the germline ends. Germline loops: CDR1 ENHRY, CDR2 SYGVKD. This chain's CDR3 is CATISKGTGNTEAFF. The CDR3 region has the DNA TGTGCCACGATTTCCAAAGGGACTGGGAACACTGAAGCTTTCTTT.

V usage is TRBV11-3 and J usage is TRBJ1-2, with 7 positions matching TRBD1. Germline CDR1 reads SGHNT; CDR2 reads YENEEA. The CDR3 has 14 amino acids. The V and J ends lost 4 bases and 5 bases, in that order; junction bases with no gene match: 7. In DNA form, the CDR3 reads TGTGCCAGCAGCTACCGGGACAGAGCTTATGGCTACACCTTC. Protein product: CASSYRDRAYGYTF.

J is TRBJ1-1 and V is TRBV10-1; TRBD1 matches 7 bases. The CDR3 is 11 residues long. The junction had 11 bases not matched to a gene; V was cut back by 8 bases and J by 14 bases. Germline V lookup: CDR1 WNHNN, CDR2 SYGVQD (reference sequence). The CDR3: CASRGQGGTFF. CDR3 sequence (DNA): TGCGCCAGCCGGGGTCAGGGGGGAACGTTCTTT.

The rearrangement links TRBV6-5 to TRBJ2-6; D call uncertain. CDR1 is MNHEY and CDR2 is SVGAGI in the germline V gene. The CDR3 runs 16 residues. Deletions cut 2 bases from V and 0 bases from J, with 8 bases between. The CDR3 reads CASSYGRSSGANVLTF. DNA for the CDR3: TGTGCCAGCAGTTACGGGCGCTCCTCTGGGGCCAACGTCCTGACTTTC.

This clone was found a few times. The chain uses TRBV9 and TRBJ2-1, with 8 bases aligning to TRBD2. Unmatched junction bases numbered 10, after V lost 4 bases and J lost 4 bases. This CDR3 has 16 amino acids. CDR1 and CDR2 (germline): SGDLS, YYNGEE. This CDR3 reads CASSSSKASGYNEQFF. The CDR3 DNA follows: TGTGCCAGCAGCTCGAGCAAGGCTAGCGGGTACAATGAGCAGTTCTTC.

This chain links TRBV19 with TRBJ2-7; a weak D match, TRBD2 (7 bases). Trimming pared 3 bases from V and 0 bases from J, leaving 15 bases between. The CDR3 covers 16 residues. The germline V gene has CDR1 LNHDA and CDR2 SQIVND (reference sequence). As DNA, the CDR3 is TGTGCCAGTAGTATGGGGGGGGCCTTAAGCTCCTACGAGCAGTACTTC. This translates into CASSMGGALSSYEQYF. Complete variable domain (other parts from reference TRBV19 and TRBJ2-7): DGGITQSPKYLFRKEGQNVTLSCEQNLNHDAMYWYRQDPGQGLRLIYYSQIVNDFQKGDIAEGYSVSREKKESFPLTVTSAQKNPTAFYLCASSMGGALSSYEQYFGPGTRLTVT.